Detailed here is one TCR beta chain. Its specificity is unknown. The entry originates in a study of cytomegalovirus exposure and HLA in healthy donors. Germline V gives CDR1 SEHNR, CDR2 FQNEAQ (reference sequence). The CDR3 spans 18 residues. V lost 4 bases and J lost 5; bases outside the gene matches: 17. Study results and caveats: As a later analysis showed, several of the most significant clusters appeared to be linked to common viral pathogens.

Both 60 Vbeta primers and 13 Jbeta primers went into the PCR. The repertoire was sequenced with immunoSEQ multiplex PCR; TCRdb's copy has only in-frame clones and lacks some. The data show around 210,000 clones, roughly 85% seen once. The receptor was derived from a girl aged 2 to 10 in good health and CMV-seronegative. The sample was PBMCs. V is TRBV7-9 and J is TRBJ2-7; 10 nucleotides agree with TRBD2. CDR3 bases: TGTGCCAGCAGCTCTTCCAGGCTAGCGGGAGACCTGGGGAACGAGCAGTACTTC. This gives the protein CASSSSRLAGDLGNEQYF.